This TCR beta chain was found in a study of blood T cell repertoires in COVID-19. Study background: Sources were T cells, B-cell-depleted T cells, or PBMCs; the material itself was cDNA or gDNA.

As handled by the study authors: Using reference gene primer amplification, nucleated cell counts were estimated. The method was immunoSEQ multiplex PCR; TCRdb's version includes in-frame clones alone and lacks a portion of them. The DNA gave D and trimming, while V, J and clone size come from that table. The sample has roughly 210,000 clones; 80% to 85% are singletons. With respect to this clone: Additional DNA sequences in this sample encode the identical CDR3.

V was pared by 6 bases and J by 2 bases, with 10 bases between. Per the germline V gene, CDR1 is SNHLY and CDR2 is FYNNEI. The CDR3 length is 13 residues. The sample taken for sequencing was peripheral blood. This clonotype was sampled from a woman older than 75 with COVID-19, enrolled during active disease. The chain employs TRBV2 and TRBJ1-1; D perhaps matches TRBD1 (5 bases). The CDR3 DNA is TGTGCCAGCAGCTCAGACAGAAACACTGAAGCTTTCTTT. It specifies CASSSDRNTEAFF.